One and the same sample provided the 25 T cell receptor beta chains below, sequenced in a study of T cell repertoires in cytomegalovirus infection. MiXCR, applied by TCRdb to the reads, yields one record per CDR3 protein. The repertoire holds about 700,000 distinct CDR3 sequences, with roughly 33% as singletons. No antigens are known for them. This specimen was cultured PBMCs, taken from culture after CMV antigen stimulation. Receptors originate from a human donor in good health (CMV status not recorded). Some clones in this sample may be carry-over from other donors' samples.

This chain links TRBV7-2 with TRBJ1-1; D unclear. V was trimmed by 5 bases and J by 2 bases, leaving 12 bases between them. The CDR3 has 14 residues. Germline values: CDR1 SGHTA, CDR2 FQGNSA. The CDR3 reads CASSITPSNTEAFF. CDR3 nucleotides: TGTGCCAGCAGCATCACGCCTAGCAACACTGAAGCTTTCTTT.

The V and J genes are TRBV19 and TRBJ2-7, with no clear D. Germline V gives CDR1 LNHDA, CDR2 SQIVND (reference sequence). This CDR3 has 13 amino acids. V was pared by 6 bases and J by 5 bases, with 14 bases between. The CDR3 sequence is CASSPQEPDEQYF. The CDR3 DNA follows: TGTGCCAGTAGCCCCCAGGAGCCGGACGAGCAGTACTTC.

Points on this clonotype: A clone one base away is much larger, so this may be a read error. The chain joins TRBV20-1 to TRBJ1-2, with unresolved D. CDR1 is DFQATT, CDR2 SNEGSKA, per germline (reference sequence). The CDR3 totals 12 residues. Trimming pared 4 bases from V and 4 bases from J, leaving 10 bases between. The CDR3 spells CSAIRTVYGYTF. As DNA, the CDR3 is TGCAGTGCTATAAGGACGGTCTATGGCTACACCTTC.

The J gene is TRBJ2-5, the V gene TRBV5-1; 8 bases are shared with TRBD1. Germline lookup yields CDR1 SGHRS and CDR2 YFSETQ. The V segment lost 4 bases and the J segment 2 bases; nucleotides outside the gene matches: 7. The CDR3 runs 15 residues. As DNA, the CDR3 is TGCGCCAGCAGCCGAGGAACAGGGGGTCAAGAGACCCAGTACTTC. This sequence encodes CASSRGTGGQETQYF.

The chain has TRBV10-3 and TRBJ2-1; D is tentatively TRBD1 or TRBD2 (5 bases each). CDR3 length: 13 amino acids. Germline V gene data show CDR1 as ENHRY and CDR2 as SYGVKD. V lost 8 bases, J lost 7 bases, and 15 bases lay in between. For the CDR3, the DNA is TGTGCCATCGACGACGACGAGGGGAATGAGCAGTTCTTC. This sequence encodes CAIDDDEGNEQFF.

CDR3 region: CASSLDSGQVSPLHF. DNA for the CDR3: TGTGCCAGCAGCTTAGACTCGGGACAGGTTTCACCCCTCCACTTT. The chain is built from TRBV7-9 and TRBJ1-6, with 8 bases lining up with TRBD1. V shed 1 base, J shed 9 bases, and the junction held 5 bases outside the gene matches. CDR3 length: 15 residues. Germline V gene data show CDR1 as SEHNR and CDR2 as FQNEAQ (reference sequence).

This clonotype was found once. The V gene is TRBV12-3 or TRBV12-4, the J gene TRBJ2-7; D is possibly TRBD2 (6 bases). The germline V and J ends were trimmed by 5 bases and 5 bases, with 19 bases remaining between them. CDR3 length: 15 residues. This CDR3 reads CASSTAGWQINEQYF. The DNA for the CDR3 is TGTGCCAGCAGTACCGCGGGGTGGCAGATCAACGAGCAGTACTTC.

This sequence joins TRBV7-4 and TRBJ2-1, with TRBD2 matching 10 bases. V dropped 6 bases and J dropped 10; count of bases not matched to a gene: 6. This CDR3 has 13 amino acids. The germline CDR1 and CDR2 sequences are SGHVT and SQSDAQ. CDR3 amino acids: CASRASGSLEQFF. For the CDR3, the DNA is TGTGCCAGCAGGGCTAGCGGGAGTCTGGAGCAGTTCTTC.

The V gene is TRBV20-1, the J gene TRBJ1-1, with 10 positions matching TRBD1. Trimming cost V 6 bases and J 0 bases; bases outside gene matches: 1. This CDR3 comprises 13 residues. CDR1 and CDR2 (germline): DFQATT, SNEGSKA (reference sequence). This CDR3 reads CSAGQGMNTEAFF. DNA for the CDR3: TGCAGTGCGGGACAGGGGATGAACACTGAAGCTTTCTTT.

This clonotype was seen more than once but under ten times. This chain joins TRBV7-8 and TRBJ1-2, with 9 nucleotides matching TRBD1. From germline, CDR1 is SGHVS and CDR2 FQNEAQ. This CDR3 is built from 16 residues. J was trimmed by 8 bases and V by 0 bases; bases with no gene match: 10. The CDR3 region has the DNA TGTGCCAGCAGCTTAGCAGACAGGGGGTACGCGTGGGGCTACACCTTC. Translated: CASSLADRGYAWGYTF.

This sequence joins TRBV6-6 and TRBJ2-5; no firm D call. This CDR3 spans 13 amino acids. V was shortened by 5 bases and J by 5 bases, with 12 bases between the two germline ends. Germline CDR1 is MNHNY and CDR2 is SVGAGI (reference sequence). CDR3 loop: CASSEVLTETQYF. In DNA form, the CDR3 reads TGTGCCAGCAGTGAGGTTCTGACGGAGACCCAGTACTTC.

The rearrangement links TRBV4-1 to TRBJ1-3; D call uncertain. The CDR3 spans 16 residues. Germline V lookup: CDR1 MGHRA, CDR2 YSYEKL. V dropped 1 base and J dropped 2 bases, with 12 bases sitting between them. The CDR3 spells CASSQGPGITGNTIYF. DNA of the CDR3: TGCGCCAGCAGCCAAGGGCCCGGGATTACTGGAAACACCATATATTTT.

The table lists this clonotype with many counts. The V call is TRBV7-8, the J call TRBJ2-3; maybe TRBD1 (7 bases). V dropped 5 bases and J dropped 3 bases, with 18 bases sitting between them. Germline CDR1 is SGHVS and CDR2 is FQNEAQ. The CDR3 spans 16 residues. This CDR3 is CASSPRGASFTDTQYF. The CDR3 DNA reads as TGTGCCAGCAGCCCCAGGGGGGCCAGCTTTACAGATACGCAGTATTTT.

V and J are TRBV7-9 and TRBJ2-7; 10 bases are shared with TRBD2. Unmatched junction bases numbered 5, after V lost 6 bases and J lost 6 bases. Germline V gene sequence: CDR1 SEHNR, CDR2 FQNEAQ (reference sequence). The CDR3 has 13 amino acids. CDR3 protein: CASRSGTSVEQYF. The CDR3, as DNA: TGTGCCAGCAGGTCCGGGACTAGCGTCGAGCAGTACTTC.

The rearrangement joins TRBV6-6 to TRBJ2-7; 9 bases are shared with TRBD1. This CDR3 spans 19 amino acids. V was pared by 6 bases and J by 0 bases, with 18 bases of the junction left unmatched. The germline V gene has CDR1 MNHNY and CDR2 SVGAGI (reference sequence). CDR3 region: CASSSPGQGLAGSSYEQYF. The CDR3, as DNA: TGTGCCAGCAGCTCACCGGGACAGGGACTTGCCGGGAGCTCCTACGAGCAGTACTTC.

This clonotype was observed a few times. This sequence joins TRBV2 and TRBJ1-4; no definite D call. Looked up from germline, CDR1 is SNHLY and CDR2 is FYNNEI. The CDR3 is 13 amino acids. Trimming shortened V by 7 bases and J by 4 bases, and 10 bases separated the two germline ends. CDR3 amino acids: CASTSRRNEKLFF. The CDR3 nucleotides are TGTGCCAGCACGAGCCGTCGTAATGAAAAACTGTTTTTT.

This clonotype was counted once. CDR3 DNA: TGTGCCAGCTCACCATTTTTCGTGCGGCCTCCGGGACAGGGGTATACATTTAGCAATCAGCCCCAGCATTTT. It is translated as CASSPFFVRPPGQGYTFSNQPQHF. The chain couples TRBV18 to TRBJ1-5; 10 positions match TRBD1. Germline values: CDR1 KGHSH, CDR2 LQKENI. The J segment lost 0 bases and the V segment lost 2 bases, leaving 25 bases of the junction unmatched. There are 24 residues in the CDR3.

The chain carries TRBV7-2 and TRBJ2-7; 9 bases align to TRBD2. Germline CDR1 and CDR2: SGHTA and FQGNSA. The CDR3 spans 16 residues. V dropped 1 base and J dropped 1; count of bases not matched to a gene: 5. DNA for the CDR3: TGTGCCAGCAGCTTAGTGGCTAGCGGGGCTTCCTACGAGCAGTACTTC. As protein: CASSLVASGASYEQYF.

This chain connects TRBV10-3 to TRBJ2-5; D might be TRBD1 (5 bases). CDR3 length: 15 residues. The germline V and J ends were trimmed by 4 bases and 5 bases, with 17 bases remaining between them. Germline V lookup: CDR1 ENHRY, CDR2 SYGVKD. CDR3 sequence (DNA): TGTGCCATCAGTGCCCAGGGAAAAATCGAGGAGACCCAGTACTTC. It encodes CAISAQGKIEETQYF.

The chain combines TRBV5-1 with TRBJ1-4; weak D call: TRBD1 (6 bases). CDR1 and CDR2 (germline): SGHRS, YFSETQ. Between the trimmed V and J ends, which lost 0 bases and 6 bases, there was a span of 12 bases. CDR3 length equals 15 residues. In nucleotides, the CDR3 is TGCGCCAGCAGCTTGGTCCCAGGGGCCGATGAAAAACTGTTTTTT. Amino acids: CASSLVPGADEKLFF.

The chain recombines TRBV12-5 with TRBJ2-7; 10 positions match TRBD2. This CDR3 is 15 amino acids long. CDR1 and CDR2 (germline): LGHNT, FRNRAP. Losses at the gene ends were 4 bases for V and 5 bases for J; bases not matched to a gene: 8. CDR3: CASGWGAGGPNEQYF. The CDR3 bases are TGTGCTAGTGGTTGGGGAGCGGGAGGGCCCAACGAGCAGTACTTC.

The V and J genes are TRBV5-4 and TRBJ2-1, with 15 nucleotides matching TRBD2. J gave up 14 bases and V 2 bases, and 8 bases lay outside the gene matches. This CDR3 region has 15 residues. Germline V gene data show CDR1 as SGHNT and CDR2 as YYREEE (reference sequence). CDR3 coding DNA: TGTGCCAGCAGCTTAGGACTAGCGGGGGGGACGTTCGAGTTCTTC. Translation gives CASSLGLAGGTFEFF.

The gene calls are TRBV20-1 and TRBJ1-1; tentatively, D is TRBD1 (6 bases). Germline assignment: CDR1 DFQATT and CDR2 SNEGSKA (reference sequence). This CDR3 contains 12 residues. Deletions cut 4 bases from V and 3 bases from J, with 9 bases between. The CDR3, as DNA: TGCAGTGCTAAACAGGGAGACACTGAAGCTTTCTTT. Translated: CSAKQGDTEAFF.

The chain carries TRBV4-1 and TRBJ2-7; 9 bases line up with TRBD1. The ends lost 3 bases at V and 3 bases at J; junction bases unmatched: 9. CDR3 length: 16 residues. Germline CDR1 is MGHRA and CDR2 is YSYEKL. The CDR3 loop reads CASSQSQGQGLYEQYF. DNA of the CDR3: TGCGCCAGCAGCCAGAGTCAGGGACAGGGCCTCTACGAGCAGTACTTC.

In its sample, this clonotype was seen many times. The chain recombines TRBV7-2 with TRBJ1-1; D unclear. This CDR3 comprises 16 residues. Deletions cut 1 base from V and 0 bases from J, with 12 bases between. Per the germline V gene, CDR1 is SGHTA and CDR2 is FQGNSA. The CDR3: CASSLEALTLNTEAFF. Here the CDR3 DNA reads TGTGCCAGCAGCTTAGAGGCCCTAACGTTGAACACTGAAGCTTTCTTT.